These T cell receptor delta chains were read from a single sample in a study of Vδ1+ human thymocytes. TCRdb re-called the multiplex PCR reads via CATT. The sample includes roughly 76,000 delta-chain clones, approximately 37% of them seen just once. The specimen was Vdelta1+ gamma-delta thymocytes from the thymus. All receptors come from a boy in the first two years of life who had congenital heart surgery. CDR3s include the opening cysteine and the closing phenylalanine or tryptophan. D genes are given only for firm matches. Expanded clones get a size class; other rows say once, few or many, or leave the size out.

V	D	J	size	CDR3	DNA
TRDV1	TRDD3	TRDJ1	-	CALGPYPHYWGINTDKLIF	TGTGCTCTTGGCCCCTATCCTCATTACTGGGGGATAAACACCGATAAACTCATCTTT
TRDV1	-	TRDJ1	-	CALGPPRWLGIRHTDKLIF	TGTGCTCTTGGGCCCCCGCGATGGCTGGGGATCCGACACACCGATAAACTCATCTTT
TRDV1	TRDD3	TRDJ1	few	CALGDLDVGPHYWGSDLRDTDKLIF	TGTGCTCTTGGGGACCTCGACGTTGGCCCGCACTACTGGGGATCCGACCTCCGGGACACCGATAAACTCATCTTT
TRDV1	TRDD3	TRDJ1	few	CALGEHRYDGTGGYTLYTDKLIF	TGTGCTCTTGGGGAACACCGCTACGATGGTACTGGGGGATACACATTGTACACCGATAAACTCATCTTT
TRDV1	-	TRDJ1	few	CALGELGFPLLGATDKLIF	TGTGCTCTTGGGGAACTTGGCTTCCCCCTACTGGGCGCCACCGATAAACTCATCTTT
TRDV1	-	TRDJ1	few	CALGELVQSGGGLSYTDKLIF	TGTGCTCTTGGGGAATTAGTCCAATCGGGTGGGGGCCTCTCGTACACCGATAAACTCATCTTT
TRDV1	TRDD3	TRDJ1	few	CALGEPSLSGELGGYTDKLIF	TGTGCTCTTGGGGAACCCTCGTTGTCCGGGGAACTGGGGGGCTACACCGATAAACTCATCTTT
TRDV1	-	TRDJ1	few	CALGVGPSYAGTGGLTDKLIF	TGTGCTCTTGGGGTCGGGCCTTCCTACGCGGGTACTGGGGGACTCACCGATAAACTCATCTTT
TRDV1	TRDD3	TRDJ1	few	CALGRPSTGGPYTDKLIF	TGTGCTCTTGGGAGACCCAGTACTGGGGGTCCGTACACCGATAAACTCATCTTT
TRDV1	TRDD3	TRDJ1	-	CALGPSIEGIRCTDKLIF	TGTGCTCTTGGACCGTCGATTGAGGGGATACGCTGCACCGATAAACTCATCTTT